Presented here are 30 T cell receptor beta chains from one specimen sequenced in a study of T cells in Graves' hyperthyroidism and ophthalmopathy. RNA transcripts provided the source from which TCR beta CDR3 regions were amplified. A set of HTBI primers served as the primers for a first-round RT-PCR of the TCR CDR3. TCRdb re-derived calls from the multiplex PCR reads in MiXCR, one entry per CDR3 protein. The sample carries roughly 45,000 distinct CDR3 sequences, more than 40% recorded once. The sample taken for sequencing was peripheral blood or thyroid tissue (not recorded which). The source of these receptors is a woman in her forties or fifties with Graves' hyperthyroidism.

The table lists this clonotype with many counts. The rearrangement links TRBV20-1 to TRBJ2-3; TRBD2 matches 7 bases. The V gene end was trimmed by 1 base and the J gene end by 4 bases; junction bases not matched to a gene: 5. This CDR3 has 14 residues. Germline assignment: CDR1 DFQATT and CDR2 SNEGSKA (reference sequence). CDR3 amino acids: CSARVRGRADTQYF. In DNA, the CDR3 is TGCAGTGCTAGAGTACGGGGGAGGGCAGATACGCAGTATTTT.

The V and J genes are TRBV5-4 and TRBJ2-7, with D perhaps being TRBD1 or TRBD2 (5 bases each). Germline values: CDR1 SGHNT, CDR2 YYREEE (reference sequence). V shed 0 bases and J shed 5 bases, with 15 bases lying between them. CDR3 size: 15 residues. CDR3 sequence: CASSLVASSGHEQYF. The CDR3 bases are TGTGCCAGCAGCTTGGTGGCTAGCTCGGGGCACGAGCAGTACTTC.

The rearrangement uses TRBV7-9 and TRBJ1-5, with a possible D match to TRBD1 (5 bases). V dropped 1 base and J dropped 5 bases, with 12 bases sitting between them. The CDR3 consists of 15 residues. From germline, CDR1 is SEHNR and CDR2 FQNEAQ (reference sequence). This chain's CDR3 is CASSLGSLGDQPQHF. CDR3 DNA: TGTGCCAGCAGCTTAGGCTCGTTAGGGGATCAGCCCCAGCATTTT.

The chain employs TRBV24-1 and TRBJ1-6; D call uncertain. CDR3 size: 19 residues. Trimming took 5 bases from V and 0 from J, leaving 19 bases between them. Germline assignment: CDR1 KGHDR and CDR2 SFDVKD. CDR3 bases: TGTGCCACCAGTGTTGCCAGGACGGCTCGGAGCTCCTATAATTCACCCCTCCACTTT. Its protein product is CATSVARTARSSYNSPLHF.

For this clonotype: One base away lies a much larger clone, so this may be a sequencing read error. Since no conserved phenylalanine or tryptophan closes the CDR3, a read error is the likely cause. The chain couples TRBV7-3 to TRBJ2-3; 11 bases line up with TRBD1. CDR1 is SGHTA, CDR2 FQGTGA, per germline. CDR3 length: 14 residues. With V trimmed by 6 bases and J by 4 bases, 3 bases remained unmatched. CDR3 residues: CASSRTGGPDTQYI. The CDR3 nucleotides are TGTGCCAGCAGTCGGACAGGGGGCCCAGATACGCAGTATATT.

Note on this clonotype: Germline and junction disagree at one end, which may indicate a read error. This sequence joins TRBV19 and TRBJ1-3; D is possibly TRBD1 (5 bases). The germline gives CDR1 LNHDA, CDR2 SQIVND (reference sequence). This CDR3 comprises 15 residues. CDR3 in DNA: TGTGGCAGTAGTCCACAGGCATTCTCTGGAAACACCATGTATTTT. Its protein product is CGSSPQAFSGNTMYF.

This clonotype was observed a handful of times. The chain links TRBV7-6 to TRBJ1-2, with 9 bases aligning to TRBD1. This CDR3 spans 13 amino acids. Germline V gives CDR1 SGHVS, CDR2 FNYEAQ. The ends lost 5 bases at V and 8 bases at J; junction bases unmatched: 6. The CDR3 bases are TGTGCCAGCAGCCGGACAGGGGAGGGCGGCTACACCTTC. Translated: CASSRTGEGGYTF.

The chain links TRBV7-2 to TRBJ2-7; the D gene could be TRBD1 or TRBD2 (5 bases each). The V and J ends lost 5 bases and 3 bases respectively, with 17 bases between them. This CDR3 spans 15 amino acids. Germline CDR1 SGHTA, CDR2 FQGNSA. As DNA, the CDR3 is TGTGCCAGCAGCCGGACTCCGGGACCTAACTACGAGCAGTACTTC. It translates to CASSRTPGPNYEQYF.

A note on this clonotype: One base away lies a much larger clone, so this may be a sequencing read error. The rearrangement uses TRBV19 and TRBJ2-2, with D perhaps matching TRBD1 (6 bases). Per germline, CDR1 LNHDA and CDR2 SQIVND (reference sequence). The CDR3 totals 13 residues. In nucleotides, the CDR3 is TGTGCCAGTCAGGGGTCTAACACCGGGGAGCTGCTTTTT. The encoded protein is CASQGSNTGELLF.

The chain has TRBV7-3 and TRBJ1-1; D gene unclear. Germline-derived CDR1 and CDR2 are SGHTA and FQGTGA. This CDR3 spans 13 amino acids. V was clipped by 11 bases and J by 2 bases, with 15 bases between them. The CDR3 reads CASGRWGNTEAFF. CDR3 in DNA: TGTGCCTCCGGAAGGTGGGGAAACACTGAAGCTTTCTTT.

The J gene is TRBJ2-7, the V gene TRBV20-1; 8 bases fit TRBD2. After removal of 3 bases from V and 0 bases from J, the junction contained 10 bases not matched to a gene. The germline V gene has CDR1 DFQATT and CDR2 SNEGSKA (reference sequence). The CDR3 totals 16 residues. CDR3 sequence: CSASGRTGTSSYEQYF. DNA of the CDR3: TGCAGTGCTAGCGGACGGACCGGGACTAGCTCCTACGAGCAGTACTTC.

The table lists this clonotype with many counts. J is TRBJ2-7 and V is TRBV29-1, with 7 bases lining up with TRBD1. Germline V gene sequence: CDR1 SQVTM, CDR2 ANQGSEA. The CDR3 has 11 residues. Trimming at V came to 5 bases and at J to 6 bases, leaving 4 bases not matched to a gene. The CDR3 sequence is CSVIDRAEQYF. The CDR3 coding sequence is TGCAGCGTTATCGACAGGGCCGAGCAGTACTTC.

The CDR3 reads CASRPSGRLGNYEQYF. The CDR3 DNA follows: TGCGCCAGCAGACCTAGCGGGAGGCTCGGTAACTACGAGCAGTACTTC. The V and J genes are TRBV5-1 and TRBJ2-7; 11 bases match TRBD2. The CDR3 length is 16 residues. J gave up 3 bases and V 5 bases, and 10 bases lay outside the gene matches. Germline loops: CDR1 SGHRS, CDR2 YFSETQ.

The J gene is TRBJ1-4, the V gene TRBV7-2, with D perhaps matching TRBD1 (5 bases). V lost 5 bases and J 5 bases, leaving 15 bases between the germline ends. The CDR3 sequence is 15 residues long. CDR1 is SGHTA and CDR2 is FQGNSA in the germline V gene. For the CDR3, the DNA is TGTGCCAGCAGCACCCAGGGTATCCACAATGAAAAACTGTTTTTT. Translating it yields CASSTQGIHNEKLFF.

This chain connects TRBV27 to TRBJ2-3; no clear D. The CDR3 runs 12 residues. Trimming stripped 4 bases from V and 2 bases from J, with 4 bases between. Per germline, CDR1 MNHEY and CDR2 SMNVEV (reference sequence). Written as DNA, the CDR3 is TGTGCCAGCAGTTCCAACACAGATACGCAGTATTTT. Translating it yields CASSSNTDTQYF.

Note on this clonotype: As the CDR3 is not closed by the conserved phenylalanine or tryptophan, this likely results from a read error. The chain uses TRBV7-7 and TRBJ2-7, with a possible D match to TRBD2 (6 bases). CDR1 SSHAT and CDR2 FNYEAQ come from the germline V gene (reference sequence). The CDR3 totals 14 residues. CDR3 sequence reads: CTSSAPGPQSEQYL. For the CDR3, the DNA is TGTACTAGCAGCGCACCGGGACCGCAATCCGAGCAGTACCTC.

The chain links TRBV7-2 to TRBJ1-1; TRBD1 is a possible D gene (5 bases). Trimming took 6 bases from V and 5 from J, leaving 16 bases between them. Germline values: CDR1 SGHTA, CDR2 FQGNSA. The CDR3 is 14 amino acids. CDR3 protein: CASRPTQGPTEAFF. The CDR3 DNA reads as TGTGCCAGCAGACCTACCCAGGGACCGACTGAAGCTTTCTTT.

The V and J genes are TRBV15 and TRBJ1-6; 8 bases are shared with TRBD1. The CDR3 length is 14 residues. CDR1 and CDR2 (germline): LNHNV, YYDKDF (reference sequence). With 5 bases clipped from V and 10 bases from J, the junction kept 7 bases outside the gene matches. CDR3 in amino acids: CATSLGQGGSPLHF. CDR3 sequence (DNA): TGTGCCACCAGCCTCGGACAGGGCGGCTCACCCCTCCACTTT.

The sample holds many counts of this clonotype. The J gene is TRBJ1-2, the V gene TRBV4-2; the D gene is possibly TRBD1 (5 bases). V lost 1 base to trimming and J lost 8 bases, with 20 bases between them. The CDR3 has 16 residues. Germline CDR1 reads LGHNA; CDR2 reads YNFKEQ. DNA for the CDR3: TGTGCCAGCAGCCAAGCTGCGGGGGGGGTTATTCGAGGCTACACCTTC. It specifies CASSQAAGGVIRGYTF.

This clonotype was counted many times. The CDR3 is CASSVGAQGWGPYEQYF. In nucleotides, the CDR3 is TGTGCCAGCAGCGTAGGGGCCCAAGGTTGGGGGCCCTACGAGCAGTACTTC. The chain employs TRBV9 and TRBJ2-7, with D possibly being TRBD1 (6 bases). Between the trimmed V and J ends, which lost 0 bases and 2 bases, there was a span of 18 bases. CDR1 and CDR2 (germline): SGDLS, YYNGEE. The CDR3 has 17 amino acids.

A note on this clonotype: The conserved final phenylalanine or tryptophan is absent from the CDR3, which likely points to a read error. It is unclear where the CDR3 begins or ends on the DNA, so no DNA is shown, and the CDR3 is as TCRdb lists it. This rearrangement joins TRBV6-1 to TRBJ1-2; the table assigns TRBD1, which was not confirmed against the DNA. The CDR3 is 13 amino acids in total, end residues counted. Germline CDR1 reads MNHNS; CDR2 reads SASEGT. The CDR3 region is CASRLGQGHGYTL.

This chain connects TRBV5-1 to TRBJ2-5; TRBD2 matches 7 bases. Germline V lookup: CDR1 SGHRS, CDR2 YFSETQ. The CDR3 spans 15 residues. Trimming took 1 base from V and 4 from J; bases not matched to a gene: 7. For the CDR3, the DNA is TGCGCCAGCAGCTTGACCGAGCGGGAAGGAGAGACCCAGTACTTC. It codes for CASSLTEREGETQYF.

J is TRBJ2-2 and V is TRBV9; possibly TRBD1 or TRBD2 for D (6 bases each). CDR1 is SGDLS, CDR2 YYNGEE, per germline. Trimming took off 5 bases at V and 0 bases at J, with 14 bases between the two ends. This CDR3 is 16 amino acids long. The chain's CDR3 is CASSSRGDANTGELFF. Written as DNA, the CDR3 is TGTGCCAGCAGTTCTAGGGGGGACGCGAACACCGGGGAGCTGTTTTTT.

A remark on this clonotype: The conserved phenylalanine or tryptophan normally closing the CDR3 is absent here, so this likely arose from a read error. This rearrangement joins TRBV6-5 to TRBJ2-5; TRBD1 might be the D (5 bases). The CDR3 contains 15 residues. CDR1 is MNHEY and CDR2 is SVGAGI in the germline V gene. CDR3 sequence: CASSYGAVTRETQYL. The CDR3 coding sequence is TGTGCCAGCAGTTACGGGGCAGTGACGAGAGAGACTCAGTACCTC.

This clonotype was recorded at least ten times. The chain combines TRBV6-5 with TRBJ2-7; D is ambiguous. V was clipped by 6 bases and J by 0 bases, with 12 bases between them. Germline V gene lookup returns CDR1 MNHEY and CDR2 SVGAGI. The CDR3 is 14 residues long. The CDR3 loop reads CASSPRPLSYEQYF. The CDR3 region has the DNA TGTGCCAGCAGCCCCCGCCCGCTCTCCTACGAGCAGTACTTC.

This clonotype came up many times. This chain joins TRBV7-9 and TRBJ2-7; 10 positions agree with TRBD1. Germline V gives CDR1 SEHNR, CDR2 FQNEAQ (reference sequence). This CDR3 contains 14 residues. Trimming took 5 bases from V and 4 from J; bases not matched to a gene: 5. This CDR3 reads CASSPQDRGYEQYF. CDR3 bases: TGTGCCAGCAGCCCCCAGGACAGGGGGTACGAGCAGTACTTC.

To note about this clonotype: An end of the junction differs from the germline gene, which may be a read error. J is TRBJ1-3 and V is TRBV5-1, with D tentatively TRBD1 (6 bases). There are 17 residues in the CDR3. Germline values: CDR1 SGHRS, CDR2 YFSETQ. The DNA of the CDR3 is TGCGCCAGCAGCTTGGCCGGGACAATCGACTCTGGAAACACCACATATTTT. Amino acids: CASSLAGTIDSGNTTYF.

The CDR3 sequence is CACGLAGNTGELFF. The CDR3 DNA reads as TGTGCCTGCGGACTAGCGGGAAACACCGGGGAGCTGTTTTTT. The V call is TRBV2, the J call TRBJ2-2; 12 bases fit TRBD2. V was pared by 11 bases and J by 2 bases, with 3 bases of the junction left unmatched. CDR1 is SNHLY and CDR2 is FYNNEI in the germline V gene. This CDR3 comprises 14 residues.

This chain links TRBV12-3 or TRBV12-4 with TRBJ1-3; D gene uncertain. This CDR3 comprises 16 residues. With 1 base removed from V and 0 bases from J, the gap between germline ends came to 10 bases. The CDR3 nucleotides are TGTGCCAGCAGTTTAGGGCAAAGGGACTCTGGAAACACCATATATTTT. Residues: CASSLGQRDSGNTIYF.

This clonotype was seen a handful of times. The chain links TRBV10-3 to TRBJ2-7; 15 nucleotides match TRBD2. Per germline, CDR1 ENHRY and CDR2 SYGVKD. This CDR3 is 16 amino acids long. V lost 10 bases and J lost 1; bases outside the gene matches: 8. Here the CDR3 reads CATLDGTSGRSYEQYF. The CDR3 DNA is TGTGCCACCCTGGATGGGACTAGCGGGAGGTCCTACGAGCAGTACTTC.